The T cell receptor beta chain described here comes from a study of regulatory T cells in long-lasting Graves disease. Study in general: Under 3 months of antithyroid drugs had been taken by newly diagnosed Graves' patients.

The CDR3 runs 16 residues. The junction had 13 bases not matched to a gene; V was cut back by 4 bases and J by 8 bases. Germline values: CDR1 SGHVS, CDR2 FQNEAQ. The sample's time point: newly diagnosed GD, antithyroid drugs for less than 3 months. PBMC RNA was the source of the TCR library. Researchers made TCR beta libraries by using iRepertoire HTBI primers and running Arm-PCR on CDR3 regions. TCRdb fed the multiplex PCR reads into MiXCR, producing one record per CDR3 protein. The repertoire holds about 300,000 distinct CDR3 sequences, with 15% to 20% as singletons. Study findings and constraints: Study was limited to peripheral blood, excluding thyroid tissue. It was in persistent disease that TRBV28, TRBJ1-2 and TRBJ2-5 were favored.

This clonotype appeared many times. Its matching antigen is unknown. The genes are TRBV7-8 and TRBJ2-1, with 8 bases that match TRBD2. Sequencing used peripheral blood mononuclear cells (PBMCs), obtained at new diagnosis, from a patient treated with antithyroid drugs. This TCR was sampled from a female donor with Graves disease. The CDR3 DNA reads TGTGCCAGCAGCTCAACACCGGGACTAGTGAATGATGAGCAGTTCTTC. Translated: CASSSTPGLVNDEQFF.